This passage covers 17 T cell receptor beta chains from one sample sequenced in a study of CD8 T cells in Susac syndrome. Reverse transcription used roughly 0.45 to 1 ug RNA and random hexamers. In TCRdb, the immunoSEQ multiplex PCR reads were re-called with MiXCR into one record per CDR3 protein. Of 120,000 or so distinct CDR3 sequences listed, around 94% are singletons. Sequenced: CD8+ T cells from PBMCs. The receptors come from a human donor with Susac syndrome.

The chain employs TRBV20-1 and TRBJ2-1; D perhaps matches TRBD2 (6 bases). V lost 3 bases, J lost 0 bases, and 12 bases lay in between. Germline loops: CDR1 DFQATT, CDR2 SNEGSKA (reference sequence). The CDR3 is made up of 15 amino acids. The CDR3: CSASDGDSSYNEQFF. The CDR3 DNA reads as TGCAGTGCTAGCGACGGGGACTCCTCCTACAATGAGCAGTTCTTC.

This clonotype was seen just once. This chain links TRBV6-5 with TRBJ1-5; no reliable D call. CDR3 length equals 13 residues. Per the germline V gene, CDR1 is MNHEY and CDR2 is SVGAGI. Trimming removed 6 bases at V and 0 bases at J, with 6 bases between. The CDR3 DNA follows: TGTGCCAGCAGCGATTATAGCAATCAGCCCCAGCATTTT. It codes for CASSDYSNQPQHF.

The chain uses TRBV30 and TRBJ2-1; TRBD1 is a possible D gene (6 bases). Germline CDR1 and CDR2: GTSNPN and SVGIG (reference sequence). There are 12 residues in the CDR3. V was cut by 2 bases and J by 5 bases, with 7 bases left in between. The CDR3 here is CAWSPGDNEQFF. The CDR3 DNA reads as TGTGCCTGGAGTCCAGGGGACAATGAGCAGTTCTTC. Based on the CDR3 plus reference TRBV30 and TRBJ2-1, the full variable domain is SQTIHQWPATLVQPVGSPLSLECTVEGTSNPNLYWYRQAAGRGLQLLFYSVGIGQISSEVPQNLSASRPQDRQFILSSKKLLLSDSGFYLCAWSPGDNEQFFGPGTRLTVL.

On this clonotype itself: The junction departs from the called germline gene at one end, perhaps through a read error. The V and J genes are TRBV7-7 and TRBJ2-5; no clear D. There are 14 residues in the CDR3. The germline V gene has CDR1 SSHAT and CDR2 FNYEAQ (reference sequence). CDR3 DNA sequence: TGTGCTAGCAGCTTAGATAGGGTCCAAGAGACCCAGTACTTC. Encoded protein: CASSLDRVQETQYF.

This rearrangement joins TRBV12-3 or TRBV12-4 to TRBJ2-3; the D gene is possibly TRBD1 (5 bases). V dropped 5 bases and J dropped 1 base, with 10 bases sitting between them. The CDR3 length is 14 residues. CDR3 nucleotides: TGTGCCAGCAGTGCGACAGAAGGCACAGATACGCAGTATTTT. Translation gives CASSATEGTDTQYF.

J is TRBJ2-1 and V is TRBV4-3; 11 nucleotides agree with TRBD2. CDR3 length equals 15 residues. CDR1 and CDR2 (germline): LGHNA, YSLEER. Trimming took 2 bases from V and 6 from J; bases not matched to a gene: 3. CDR3 nucleotide sequence: TGCGCCAGCAGCCAAAATAGCGGGAGGGCCAATGAGCAGTTCTTC. It is translated as CASSQNSGRANEQFF.

The chain is built from TRBV30 and TRBJ1-1; D remains unclear. Trimming took off 1 base at V and 0 bases at J, with 12 bases between the two ends. CDR3 length: 15 residues. Germline assignment: CDR1 GTSNPN and CDR2 SVGIG (reference sequence). The CDR3 reads CAWSGGTEMNTEAFF. The CDR3 DNA sequence: TGTGCCTGGAGTGGGGGAACAGAGATGAACACTGAAGCTTTCTTT.

This clonotype has just one count. The chain recombines TRBV30 with TRBJ2-2; maybe TRBD2 (6 bases). Germline V gene data show CDR1 as GTSNPN and CDR2 as SVGIG (reference sequence). The CDR3 sequence is 14 residues long. Trimming removed 4 bases from V and 2 bases from J, with 11 bases in between. CDR3 amino acids: CAWTAGLNTGELFF. In DNA form, the CDR3 reads TGTGCCTGGACGGCGGGGCTTAACACCGGGGAGCTGTTTTTT. Combining the CDR3 with reference TRBV30 and TRBJ2-2 gives the whole variable domain SQTIHQWPATLVQPVGSPLSLECTVEGTSNPNLYWYRQAAGRGLQLLFYSVGIGQISSEVPQNLSASRPQDRQFILSSKKLLLSDSGFYLCAWTAGLNTGELFFGEGSRLTVL.

This sequence joins TRBV12-3 or TRBV12-4 and TRBJ2-4; a possible D gene is TRBD1 (6 bases). The length of the CDR3 is 12 residues. Trimming took 6 bases from V and 7 from J, leaving 10 bases between them. The CDR3 coding sequence is TGTGCCAGCAGCCTGGGGGCGAACATTCAGTACTTC. It translates to CASSLGANIQYF.

The chain has TRBV27 and TRBJ2-1, with TRBD2 matching over 8 bases. This CDR3 has 14 residues. Trimming cost V 3 bases and J 8 bases; bases outside gene matches: 6. Looked up from germline, CDR1 is MNHEY and CDR2 is SMNVEV (reference sequence). The CDR3 region is CASSFWTSPHEQFF. DNA of the CDR3: TGTGCCAGCAGTTTCTGGACTAGCCCCCATGAGCAGTTCTTC.

This sequence joins TRBV19 and TRBJ1-5; weak D call: TRBD1 (6 bases). Germline V gene data show CDR1 as LNHDA and CDR2 as SQIVND (reference sequence). V lost 9 bases and J 3 bases, leaving 9 bases between the germline ends. The CDR3 totals 12 residues. This CDR3 is CASRGYNQPQHF. As DNA, the CDR3 is TGTGCCAGCAGGGGTTACAATCAGCCCCAGCATTTT.

The V call is TRBV15, the J call TRBJ2-3; 10 positions agree with TRBD2. Germline V gene sequence: CDR1 LNHNV, CDR2 YYDKDF (reference sequence). Trimming cost V 3 bases and J 2 bases; bases outside gene matches: 14. CDR3 length equals 19 residues. The DNA of the CDR3 is TGTGCCACCAGCAGCTTATGGCATAGCGGGGGGCGCGCCACAGATACGCAGTATTTT. This codes for CATSSLWHSGGRATDTQYF.

The rearrangement joins TRBV30 to TRBJ1-1, with TRBD1 identical over 9 bases. The junction had 11 bases not matched to a gene; V was cut back by 2 bases and J by 7 bases. Germline V CDR1 and CDR2: GTSNPN, SVGIG (reference sequence). The CDR3 has 15 residues. The CDR3: CAWSSDADRGIEAFF. The CDR3 nucleotides read TGTGCCTGGAGTTCCGACGCGGACAGGGGTATTGAAGCTTTCTTT. Using reference TRBV30 and TRBJ1-1 for the parts outside the CDR3, the full variable domain is SQTIHQWPATLVQPVGSPLSLECTVEGTSNPNLYWYRQAAGRGLQLLFYSVGIGQISSEVPQNLSASRPQDRQFILSSKKLLLSDSGFYLCAWSSDADRGIEAFFGQGTRLTVV.

This rearrangement joins TRBV6-2 or TRBV6-3 to TRBJ1-5; TRBD1 matches at 8 bases. Unmatched junction bases numbered 15, after V lost 2 bases and J lost 3 bases. Germline lookup yields CDR1 MNHEY and CDR2 SVGEGT. The CDR3 consists of 19 residues. CDR3 region: CASSYDGDRNLGFNQPQHF. CDR3 DNA sequence: TGTGCCAGCAGTTACGATGGGGACAGGAACCTGGGTTTCAATCAGCCCCAGCATTTT.

The chain has TRBV11-2 and TRBJ2-7; 8 bases fit TRBD1. The junction had 8 bases not matched to a gene; V was cut back by 5 bases and J by 2 bases. CDR1 is SGHAT and CDR2 is FQNNGV in the germline V gene. CDR3 length: 15 amino acids. The CDR3 here is CASSDQTGVPYEQYF. In DNA form, the CDR3 reads TGTGCCAGCAGCGATCAGACAGGGGTACCCTACGAGCAGTACTTC.

Here the CDR3 DNA reads TGCAGTGCTAAAGGCGCCGACTACGAGCAGTACTTC. This translates into CSAKGADYEQYF. The chain combines TRBV20-1 with TRBJ2-7; D remains ambiguous. The V gene's germline CDR1 is DFQATT and CDR2 SNEGSKA (reference sequence). This CDR3 is built from 12 residues. Deletions cut 4 bases from V and 3 bases from J, with 10 bases between.

This chain links TRBV30 with TRBJ1-1; D is ambiguous. V lost 1 base and J lost 5, with 14 bases in between. There are 14 residues in the CDR3. Per the germline V gene, CDR1 is GTSNPN and CDR2 is SVGIG (reference sequence). The CDR3 loop reads CAWSAGLPGTEAFF. The DNA of the CDR3 is TGTGCCTGGAGTGCCGGTCTTCCGGGGACTGAAGCTTTCTTT.